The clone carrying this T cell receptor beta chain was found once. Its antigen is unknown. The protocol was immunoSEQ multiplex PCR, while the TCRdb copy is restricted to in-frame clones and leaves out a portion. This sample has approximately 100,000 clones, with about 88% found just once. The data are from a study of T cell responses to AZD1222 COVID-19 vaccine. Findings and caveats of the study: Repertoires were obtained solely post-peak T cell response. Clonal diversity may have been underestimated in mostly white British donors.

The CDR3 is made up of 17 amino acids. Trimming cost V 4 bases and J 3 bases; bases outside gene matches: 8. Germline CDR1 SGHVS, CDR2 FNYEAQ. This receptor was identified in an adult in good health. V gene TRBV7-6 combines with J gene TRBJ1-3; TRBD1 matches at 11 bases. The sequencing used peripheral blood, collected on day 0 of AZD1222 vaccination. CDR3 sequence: CASSSVGQGAFGNTIYF. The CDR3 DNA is TGTGCCAGCAGCTCCGTCGGACAGGGGGCTTTTGGAAACACCATATATTTT.